Here is one T cell receptor beta chain with its context. Its antigen remains unidentified. This entry is derived from a study of cytomegalovirus exposure and HLA in healthy donors. Whole-study findings and limits: Testing in vitro showed three CMV-associated chains specific for CMV antigens. It was reportedly the case that the classifier diagnosed cytomegalovirus status with high specificity and sensitivity.

Germline CDR1 and CDR2: SGHNT and YYREEE (reference sequence). Deletions cut 0 bases from V and 8 bases from J, with 9 bases between. This CDR3 is built from 14 residues. Produced via immunoSEQ multiplex PCR; TCRdb's table is partial and in-frame only. Among roughly 100,000 clones listed, around 89% were seen once. The chain uses TRBV5-4 and TRBJ1-6, with D possibly matching TRBD1 (6 bases). This receptor was identified in a woman aged 18-29 years in good health and CMV-seropositive. Source material: PBMCs. In DNA form, the CDR3 reads TGTGCCAGCAGCTTGGACAGGGCCTATTCACCCCTCCACTTT. It encodes CASSLDRAYSPLHF.